This T cell receptor beta chain comes out of a study of blood T cell repertoires in COVID-19. Background on the study: The samples span acute and convalescent COVID-19 from the United States, Italy and Spain. Nucleic acid was either cDNA or gDNA, and it came from T cells, B-cell-depleted T cells, or PBMCs.

In the source study's methods: Reference gene primer amplification gave estimated nucleated cell counts. Clones were sequenced by immunoSEQ multiplex PCR, and TCRdb holds only the in-frame ones, with some missing. From that table come the V and J calls and clone size; the DNA was used to work out D and trimming. The data contain 140,000 to 150,000 clones, roughly 76% of them singletons. This clone was seen just once. The CDR3 covers 11 residues. V dropped 6 bases and J dropped 16 bases, with 13 bases sitting between them. The TCR was taken from a human donor with acute or convalescent COVID-19. The donor label of this sample is uncertain. V is TRBV12-3 or TRBV12-4 and J is TRBJ1-6; the D gene is possibly TRBD1 (5 bases). The sample taken for sequencing was peripheral blood. The CDR3 region has the DNA TGTGCCAGCAGCCAGGGCTTTCAACTCCACTTT. Translating it yields CASSQGFQLHF.